The sequence of this T cell receptor beta chain was determined in a study of response to subunit inactivated influenza vaccine. Overall study results and limits: Few new T cells, the authors suggested, are recruited by each seasonal influenza vaccination.

The CDR3 is made up of 17 amino acids. Germline CDR1 and CDR2: SGHRS and YFSETQ. Trimming took 1 base from V and 4 from J; bases not matched to a gene: 12. This clonotype was seen more than once but under ten times. Its cognate antigen is unknown. TCRdb called the RT-PCR reads again in MiXCR, with one record for every CDR3 protein. The table records 400,000 to 550,000 distinct CDR3 sequences, over 25% of them present only once. This sequence was found in a man over 45 who received an inactivated influenza vaccine. This specimen was CD4+ T cells sorted from PBMCs, taken more than 4 days after vaccination. The chain employs TRBV5-1 and TRBJ2-3; TRBD2 matches at 7 bases. The CDR3 bases are TGCGCCAGCAGCTTGATGGTGCGGGGGAGTGGCGCAGATACGCAGTATTTT. Its translation is CASSLMVRGSGADTQYF.